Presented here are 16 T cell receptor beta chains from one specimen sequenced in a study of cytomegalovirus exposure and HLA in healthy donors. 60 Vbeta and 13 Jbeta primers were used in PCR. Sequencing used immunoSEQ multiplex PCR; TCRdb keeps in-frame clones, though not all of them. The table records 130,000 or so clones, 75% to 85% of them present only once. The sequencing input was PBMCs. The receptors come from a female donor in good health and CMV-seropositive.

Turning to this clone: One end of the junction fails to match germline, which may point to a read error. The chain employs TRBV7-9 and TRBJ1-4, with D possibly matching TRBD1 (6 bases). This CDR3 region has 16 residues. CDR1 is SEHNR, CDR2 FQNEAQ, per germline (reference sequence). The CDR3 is CSSRAGQTSTNEKLFF. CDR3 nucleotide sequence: TGTTCCAGCAGGGCCGGACAGACCTCAACTAATGAAAAACTGTTTTTT.

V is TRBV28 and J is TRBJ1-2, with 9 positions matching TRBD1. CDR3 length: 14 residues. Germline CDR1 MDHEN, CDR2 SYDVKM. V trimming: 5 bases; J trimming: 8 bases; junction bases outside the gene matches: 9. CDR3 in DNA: TGTGCCAGCAGTATGGGGACAGGGTTTCGAGGCTACACCTTC. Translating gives CASSMGTGFRGYTF.

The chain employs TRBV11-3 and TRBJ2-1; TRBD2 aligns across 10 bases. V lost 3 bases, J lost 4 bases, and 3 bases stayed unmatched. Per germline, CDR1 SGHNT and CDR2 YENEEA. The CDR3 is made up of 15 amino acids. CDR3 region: CASSFVTSGYNEQFF. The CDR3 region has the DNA TGTGCCAGCAGCTTTGTGACTAGCGGGTACAATGAGCAGTTCTTC.

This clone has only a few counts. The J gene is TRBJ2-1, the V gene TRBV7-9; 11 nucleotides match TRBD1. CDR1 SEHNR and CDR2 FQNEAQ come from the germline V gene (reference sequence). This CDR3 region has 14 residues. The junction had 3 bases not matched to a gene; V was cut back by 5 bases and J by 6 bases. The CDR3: CASSPGTGGNEQFF. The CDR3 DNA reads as TGTGCCAGCAGCCCGGGGACAGGGGGCAATGAGCAGTTCTTC.

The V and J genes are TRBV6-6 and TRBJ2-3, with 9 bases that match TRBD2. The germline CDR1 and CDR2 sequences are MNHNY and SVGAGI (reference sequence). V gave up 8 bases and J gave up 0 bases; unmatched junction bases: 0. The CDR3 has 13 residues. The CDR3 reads CASAGGSTDTQYF. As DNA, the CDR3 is TGTGCCAGCGCGGGGGGGAGCACAGATACGCAGTATTTT.

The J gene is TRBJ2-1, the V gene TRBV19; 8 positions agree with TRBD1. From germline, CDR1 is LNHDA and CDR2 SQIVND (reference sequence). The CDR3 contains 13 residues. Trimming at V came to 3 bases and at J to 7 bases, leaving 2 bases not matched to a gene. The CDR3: CASSMTGANEQFF. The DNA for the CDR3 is TGTGCCAGTAGTATGACAGGGGCAAATGAGCAGTTCTTC.

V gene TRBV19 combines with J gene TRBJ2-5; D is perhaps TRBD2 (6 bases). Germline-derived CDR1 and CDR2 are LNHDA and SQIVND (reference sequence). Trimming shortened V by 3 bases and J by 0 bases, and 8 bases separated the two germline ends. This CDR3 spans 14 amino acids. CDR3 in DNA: TGTGCCAGTAGTATCGGAGGGTACCAAGAGACCCAGTACTTC. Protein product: CASSIGGYQETQYF.

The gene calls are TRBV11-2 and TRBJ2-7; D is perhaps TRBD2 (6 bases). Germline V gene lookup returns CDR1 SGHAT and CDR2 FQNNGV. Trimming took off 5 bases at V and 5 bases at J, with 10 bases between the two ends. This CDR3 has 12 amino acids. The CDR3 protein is CASSLERDEQYF. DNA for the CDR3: TGTGCCAGCAGCCTCGAGCGGGACGAGCAGTACTTC.

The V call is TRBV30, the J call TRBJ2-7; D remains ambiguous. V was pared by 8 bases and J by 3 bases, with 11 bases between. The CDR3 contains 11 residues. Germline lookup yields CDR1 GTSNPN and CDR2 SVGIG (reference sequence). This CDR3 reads CAASGNYEQYF. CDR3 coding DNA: TGTGCCGCCTCAGGAAACTACGAGCAGTACTTC.

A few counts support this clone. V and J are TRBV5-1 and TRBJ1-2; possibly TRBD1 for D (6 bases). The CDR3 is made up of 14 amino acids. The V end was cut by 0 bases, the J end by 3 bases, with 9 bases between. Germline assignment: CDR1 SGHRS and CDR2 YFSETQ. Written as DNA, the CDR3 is TGCGCCAGCAGCTTGGCCGCAGGGGACTATGGCTACACCTTC. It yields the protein CASSLAAGDYGYTF.

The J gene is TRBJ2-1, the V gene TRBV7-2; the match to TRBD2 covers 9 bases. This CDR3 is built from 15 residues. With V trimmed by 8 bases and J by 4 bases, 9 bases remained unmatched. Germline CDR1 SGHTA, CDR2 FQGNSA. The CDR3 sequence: CASRAGGGRYNEQFF. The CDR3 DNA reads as TGTGCCAGCCGGGCGGGAGGGGGAAGGTACAATGAGCAGTTCTTC.

CDR3 amino acids: CAEGDREAGELFF. DNA of the CDR3: TGTGCCGAAGGGGACAGGGAAGCCGGGGAGCTGTTTTTT. The chain combines TRBV6-1 with TRBJ2-2, with 9 bases fitting TRBD1. The V segment lost 11 bases and the J segment 6 bases; nucleotides outside the gene matches: 7. CDR1 is MNHNS, CDR2 SASEGT, per germline. The CDR3 covers 13 residues.

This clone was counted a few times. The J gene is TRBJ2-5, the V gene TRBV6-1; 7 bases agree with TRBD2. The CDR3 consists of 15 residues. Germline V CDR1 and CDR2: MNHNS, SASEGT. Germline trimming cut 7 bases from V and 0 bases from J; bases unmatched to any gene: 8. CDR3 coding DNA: TGTGCCAGCAACACTCGGGGGGAGTACCAAGAGACCCAGTACTTC. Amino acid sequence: CASNTRGEYQETQYF.

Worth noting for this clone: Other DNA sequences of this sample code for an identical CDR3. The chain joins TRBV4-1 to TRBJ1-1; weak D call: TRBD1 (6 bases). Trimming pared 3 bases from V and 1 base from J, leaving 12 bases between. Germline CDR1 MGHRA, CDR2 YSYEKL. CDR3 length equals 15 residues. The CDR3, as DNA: TGCGCCAGCAGCCACCTAACAGGGACGAACACTGAAGCTTTCTTT. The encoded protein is CASSHLTGTNTEAFF.

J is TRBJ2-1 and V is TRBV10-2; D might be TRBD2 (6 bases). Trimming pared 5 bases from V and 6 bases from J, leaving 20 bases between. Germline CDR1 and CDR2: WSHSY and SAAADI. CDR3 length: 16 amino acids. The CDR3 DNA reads TGCGCCAGCAGTTCTAGCGTCCCTAGACCTAGCAATGAGCAGTTCTTC. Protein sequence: CASSSSVPRPSNEQFF.

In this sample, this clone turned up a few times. The CDR3 here is CASSGQGSETQYF. CDR3 DNA sequence: TGTGCCAGTAGTGGACAGGGTAGTGAGACCCAGTACTTC. V usage is TRBV19 and J usage is TRBJ2-5; 8 nucleotides line up with TRBD1. This CDR3 has 13 amino acids. From germline, CDR1 is LNHDA and CDR2 SQIVND (reference sequence). Trimming removed 5 bases from V and 5 bases from J; junction bases left unmatched: 4.